Shown below are 24 T cell receptor beta chains from a single sample sequenced in a study of T cell responses to AZD1222 COVID-19 vaccine. The method was immunoSEQ multiplex PCR; TCRdb's version includes in-frame clones alone and lacks a portion of them. The sample records 140,000 or so clones, approximately 90% being singletons. Sequenced material: peripheral blood, taken 28 days after the second AZD1222 dose. All receptors derive from an adult who received the AZD1222 COVID-19 vaccine.

The CDR3, as DNA: TGTGCCAGCAGACAGGCGGGACAGGGGGGCATCTATGGCTACACCTTC. Its translation: CASRQAGQGGIYGYTF. J is TRBJ1-2 and V is TRBV5-6; 11 nucleotides match TRBD1. Trimming removed 5 bases from V and 4 bases from J; junction bases left unmatched: 10. The length of the CDR3 is 16 residues. Germline V gives CDR1 SGHDT, CDR2 YYEEEE.

The rearrangement joins TRBV4-1 to TRBJ1-2, with TRBD1 matching over 10 bases. The CDR3 consists of 14 residues. Germline V gene lookup returns CDR1 MGHRA and CDR2 YSYEKL. Unmatched junction bases numbered 7, after V lost 4 bases and J lost 8 bases. The CDR3 reads CASSPRQGAGGYTF. The CDR3 DNA follows: TGCGCCAGCAGCCCGCGACAGGGGGCGGGCGGCTACACCTTC.

The V call is TRBV4-1, the J call TRBJ2-5; D perhaps matches TRBD1 (5 bases). V was clipped by 1 base and J by 5 bases, with 11 bases between them. This CDR3 has 14 amino acids. Looked up from germline, CDR1 is MGHRA and CDR2 is YSYEKL. The CDR3 DNA reads as TGCGCCAGCAGCCAAGTGGGGCGGACGGAGACCCAGTACTTC. Its translation: CASSQVGRTETQYF.

V and J are TRBV2 and TRBJ2-2; D is unclear. The CDR3 runs to 15 residues. Deletions cut 3 bases from V and 4 bases from J, with 12 bases between. The germline V gene encodes CDR1 SNHLY and CDR2 FYNNEI. The CDR3 bases are TGTGCCAGCAGTGAGTCAGATGCCGCCACCGGGGAGCTGTTTTTT. This translates into CASSESDAATGELFF.

This chain connects TRBV7-2 to TRBJ1-5; D remains ambiguous. Germline lookup yields CDR1 SGHTA and CDR2 FQGNSA. V dropped 1 base and J dropped 7 bases, with 8 bases sitting between them. The CDR3 contains 13 residues. The CDR3 loop reads CASSLEPRQPQHF. The DNA for the CDR3 is TGTGCCAGCAGCTTAGAGCCGCGGCAGCCCCAGCATTTT.

This chain uses TRBV7-6 with TRBJ2-3; D unresolved. The CDR3 is made up of 15 amino acids. The V and J ends lost 1 base and 6 bases respectively, with 14 bases between them. Germline values: CDR1 SGHVS, CDR2 FNYEAQ. The CDR3 sequence: CASSLGLGLTDTQYF. The DNA of the CDR3 is TGTGCCAGCAGCTTAGGGCTCGGCCTAACCGATACGCAGTATTTT.

The CDR3 protein is CASSGVPRGDYGYTF. The CDR3, as DNA: TGTGCCAGCAGCGGGGTGCCCAGGGGAGACTATGGCTACACCTTC. This chain connects TRBV9 to TRBJ1-2; maybe TRBD1 (6 bases). V shed 3 bases and J shed 3 bases, with 15 bases lying between them. The CDR3 loop spans 15 amino acids. Germline V gene lookup returns CDR1 SGDLS and CDR2 YYNGEE.

The chain carries TRBV5-4 and TRBJ2-7; D remains unclear. This CDR3 has 13 amino acids. Germline V lookup: CDR1 SGHNT, CDR2 YYREEE (reference sequence). Trimming left V 0 bases short and J 1 base short, with 5 bases between. CDR3 in amino acids: CASSLGASYEQYF. The CDR3, as DNA: TGTGCCAGCAGCTTGGGTGCTTCCTACGAGCAGTACTTC. The full variable domain, with the rest looked up from reference TRBV5-4 and TRBJ2-7, is ETGVTQSPTHLIKTRGQQVTLRCSSQSGHNTVSWYQQALGQGPQFIFQYYREEENGRGNFPPRFSGLQFPNYSSELNVNALELDDSALYLCASSLGASYEQYFGPGTRLTVT.

The chain employs TRBV7-9 and TRBJ1-1, with D unresolved. CDR3 length: 15 amino acids. Trimming pared 5 bases from V and 3 bases from J, leaving 16 bases between. The germline V gene encodes CDR1 SEHNR and CDR2 FQNEAQ (reference sequence). The chain's CDR3 is CASSPGWGADTEAFF. The CDR3 coding sequence is TGTGCCAGCAGCCCCGGGTGGGGTGCTGACACTGAAGCTTTCTTT.

This chain uses TRBV18 with TRBJ1-1; TRBD1 aligns across 7 bases. Germline V gene sequence: CDR1 KGHSH, CDR2 LQKENI. The CDR3 spans 14 residues. V lost 3 bases, J lost 2 bases, and 3 bases stayed unmatched. In DNA, the CDR3 is TGTGCCAGCTCACCTGACAGGGTCAACACTGAAGCTTTCTTT. Translating it yields CASSPDRVNTEAFF. Filled out from reference TRBV18 and TRBJ1-1, the complete variable domain reads NAGVMQNPRHLVRRRGQEARLRCSPMKGHSHVYWYRQLPEEGLKFMVYLQKENIIDESGMPKERFSAEFPKEGPSILRIQQVVRGDSAAYFCASSPDRVNTEAFFGQGTRLTVV.

This chain uses TRBV11-3 with TRBJ1-3; the D gene is possibly TRBD1 (5 bases). The V gene's germline CDR1 is SGHNT and CDR2 YENEEA. The V end lost 4 bases, the J end lost 0 bases, and 13 bases lay between the germline ends. The CDR3 length is 16 residues. The CDR3 region has the DNA TGTGCCAGCAGCTCGGGGACCGCAAGCTCTGGAAACACCATATATTTT. Its protein is CASSSGTASSGNTIYF.

CDR3 sequence: CASSQGANYGYTF. The DNA for the CDR3 is TGTGCCAGCAGTCAGGGGGCGAACTATGGCTACACCTTC. The chain is built from TRBV12-3 or TRBV12-4 and TRBJ1-2, with 8 bases fitting TRBD1. The CDR3 runs 13 residues. V lost 5 bases and J lost 2; bases outside the gene matches: 1.

The V and J genes are TRBV19 and TRBJ2-1; 8 bases line up with TRBD2. With V trimmed by 4 bases and J by 4 bases, 3 bases remained unmatched. CDR3 length: 14 amino acids. The germline CDR1 and CDR2 sequences are LNHDA and SQIVND (reference sequence). The CDR3 loop is CASSNGGGYNEQFF. CDR3 coding DNA: TGTGCCAGTAGTAATGGCGGGGGGTACAATGAGCAGTTCTTC.

This chain links TRBV3-1 (or the pseudogene TRBV3-2) with TRBJ1-2, with 8 bases that match TRBD1. Germline trimming cut 1 base from V and 4 bases from J; bases unmatched to any gene: 5. The CDR3 runs 15 residues. Germline V gene sequence: CDR1 LGHDT, CDR2 YNNKEL (reference sequence). CDR3 region: CASSQGAGGTYGYTF. The CDR3 nucleotides are TGTGCCAGCAGCCAAGGCGCAGGGGGCACCTATGGCTACACCTTC.

The chain carries TRBV5-1 and TRBJ2-3, with D possibly being TRBD2 (5 bases). CDR1 and CDR2 (germline): SGHRS, YFSETQ. This CDR3 has 17 amino acids. Trimming cost V 4 bases and J 7 bases, with 25 bases left between them. As DNA, the CDR3 is TGCGCCAGCAGCGCGGCCATATATAGCTCCACGGGATATACGCAGTATTTT. It encodes CASSAAIYSSTGYTQYF.

The rearrangement joins TRBV24-1 to TRBJ1-5; TRBD1 aligns across 7 bases. Unmatched junction bases numbered 5, after V lost 1 base and J lost 6 bases. This CDR3 is 15 amino acids long. Germline V lookup: CDR1 KGHDR, CDR2 SFDVKD. In DNA form, the CDR3 reads TGTGCCACCAGTGATTTAAGAGGGGGCAGTCAGCCCCAGCATTTT. As protein: CATSDLRGGSQPQHF.

This chain uses TRBV28 with TRBJ2-7; 7 bases line up with TRBD1. The V and J ends lost 7 bases and 1 base, in that order; junction bases with no gene match: 7. CDR3 size: 14 residues. The germline V gene encodes CDR1 MDHEN and CDR2 SYDVKM. This chain's CDR3 is CASIMTGSSYEQYF. The CDR3 DNA is TGTGCCAGCATCATGACAGGGTCTTCCTACGAGCAGTACTTC. The full variable domain, its missing parts supplied by reference TRBV28 and TRBJ2-7, is DVKVTQSSRYLVKRTGEKVFLECVQDMDHENMFWYRQDPGLGLRLIYFSYDVKMKEKGDIPEGYSVSREKKERFSLILESASTNQTSMYLCASIMTGSSYEQYFGPGTRLTVT.

The chain couples TRBV2 to TRBJ1-5; D not resolved. CDR1 and CDR2 from the germline V gene are SNHLY and FYNNEI. The CDR3 loop spans 16 amino acids. The V end lost 5 bases, the J end lost 0 bases, and 14 bases lay between the germline ends. The CDR3 sequence is CASSSLIHGSNQPQHF. In DNA, the CDR3 is TGTGCCAGCAGTTCTTTGATACATGGTAGCAATCAGCCCCAGCATTTT.

This chain joins TRBV11-3 and TRBJ1-3, with D perhaps TRBD1 (5 bases). CDR1 and CDR2 (germline): SGHNT, YENEEA. V gave up 5 bases and J gave up 3 bases, with 14 bases separating them. The CDR3 totals 15 residues. The CDR3 sequence is CASSTSRDFGNTIYF. In DNA form, the CDR3 reads TGTGCCAGCAGCACATCCCGGGACTTTGGAAACACCATATATTTT.

The V call is TRBV3-1 (or the pseudogene TRBV3-2), the J call TRBJ1-1; the D is unclear. The V and J ends lost 3 bases and 10 bases respectively, with 12 bases between them. CDR1 LGHDT and CDR2 YNNKEL come from the germline V gene (reference sequence). This CDR3 spans 12 amino acids. The CDR3 DNA sequence: TGTGCCAGCAGCCAGGCCCCGGGTGTAGCTTTCTTT. Translation: CASSQAPGVAFF.

In nucleotides, the CDR3 is TGTGCCAGCAGTACCGGGTTAGCGGGACAGGACGAGCAGTACTTC. It codes for CASSTGLAGQDEQYF. The rearrangement joins TRBV27 to TRBJ2-7, with D possibly called TRBD1 or TRBD2 (8 bases each). The germline V gene encodes CDR1 MNHEY and CDR2 SMNVEV (reference sequence). V shed 5 bases and J shed 5 bases, with 19 bases lying between them. There are 15 residues in the CDR3.

The rearrangement links TRBV7-2 to TRBJ2-7; no definite D call. Trimming pared 6 bases from V and 3 bases from J, leaving 9 bases between. CDR3 length: 12 amino acids. Germline-derived CDR1 and CDR2 are SGHTA and FQGNSA. The CDR3 loop reads CASSYKLYEQYF. For the CDR3, the DNA is TGTGCCAGCAGTTACAAGCTCTACGAGCAGTACTTC.

The V gene is TRBV7-6, the J gene TRBJ1-1; D gene ambiguous. Trimming shortened V by 2 bases and J by 2 bases, and 18 bases separated the two germline ends. CDR1 is SGHVS, CDR2 FNYEAQ, per germline. The CDR3 spans 17 residues. CDR3 in amino acids: CASSLPSAGDHNTEAFF. CDR3 in DNA: TGTGCCAGCAGCTTACCTAGTGCCGGGGATCATAACACTGAAGCTTTCTTT.

This clone was detected only a few times. The rearrangement uses TRBV11-1 and TRBJ1-1; D is perhaps TRBD1 (5 bases). Germline V lookup: CDR1 SGHAT, CDR2 FQDESV (reference sequence). Trimming stripped 6 bases from V and 4 bases from J, with 12 bases between. The CDR3 length is 13 residues. CDR3 sequence (DNA): TGTGCCAGCAGTCGACCCGGGGGCACTGAAGCTTTCTTT. This sequence encodes CASSRPGGTEAFF.